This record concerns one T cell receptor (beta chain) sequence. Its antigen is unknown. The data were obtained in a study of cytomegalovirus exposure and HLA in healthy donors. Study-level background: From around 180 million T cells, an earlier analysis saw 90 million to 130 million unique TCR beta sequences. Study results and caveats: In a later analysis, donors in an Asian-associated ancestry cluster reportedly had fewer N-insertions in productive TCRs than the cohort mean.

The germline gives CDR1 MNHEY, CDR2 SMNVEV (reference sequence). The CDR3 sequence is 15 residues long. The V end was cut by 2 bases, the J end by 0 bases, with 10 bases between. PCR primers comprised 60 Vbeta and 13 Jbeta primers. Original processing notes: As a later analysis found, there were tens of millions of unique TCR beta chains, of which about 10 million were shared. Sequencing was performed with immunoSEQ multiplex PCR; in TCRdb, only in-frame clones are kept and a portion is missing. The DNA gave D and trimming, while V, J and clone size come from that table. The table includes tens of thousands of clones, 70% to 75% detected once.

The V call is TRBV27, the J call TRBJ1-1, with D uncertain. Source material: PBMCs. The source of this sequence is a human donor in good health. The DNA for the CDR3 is TGTGCCAGCAGTTTAAATGGACTCATGAACACTGAAGCTTTCTTT. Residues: CASSLNGLMNTEAFF.